This record concerns one T cell receptor beta chain sequence. There is no known antigen for this receptor. Base qualities are not provided; no much larger clone lies one nucleotide away. The sample belongs to a study of blood T cell repertoires in COVID-19 (dated by TCRdb to 2018 to 2021). Regarding the research as a whole: The collaborator samples originated in the United States, Italy and Spain and spanned the acute and convalescent phases of COVID-19. The dataset comprised deeply sampled blood TCRbeta repertoires from subjects exposed to, actively infected with, or recovered from COVID-19. The samples were drawn from two sources: the first 160 participants of the ongoing ImmuneRACE study, and 1,000 to 1,500 subjects contributed by 6 global collaborators. A freely available public database, intended as a resource for researchers studying the immune response to SARS-CoV-2, is where the repertoires were released. The prospective study material was composed of cDNA or gDNA derived from T cells, B-cell-depleted T cells, or PBMCs. Nearly every sample came with metadata listing a de-identified subject ID, COVID-19 status, age in years and sex. HLA class I and class II types, where available, came from metadata supplied by the sample provider rather than from assay-based typing. Results the study describes overall, beyond this receptor: How much clinical and demographic metadata was included differed by source and by participant, and the metadata was provided uncurated.

TCRbeta CDR3 regions were amplified from genomic DNA by means of the immunoSEQ Assay, a bias-controlled multiplex PCR. On the authors' methods: The number of nucleated cells in each sample was estimated from the amplification of reference gene primers within the assay. Sequence reads were collapsed and filtered to measure the absolute abundance of every unique TCRbeta CDR3 rearrangement. For each sample, productive Simpson clonality was calculated by taking the square root of Simpson's diversity index across productive rearrangements. Imported from immuneACCESS, the table was reduced by TCRdb to in-frame sequences with V and J called. These copies leave out some clones; in studies compared against another copy, an unresolved V gene accounts for under half, and the cause of the remainder is not known. V and J calls and clone size follow that table, whereas D and trimming were derived from the DNA. The sample table holds about 92,000 clones, of which around three quarters were seen once. 10% to 13% of the sample belongs to the ten largest clones.

The collaborating institutions used their own protocols to collect whole blood in K2EDTA tubes. For TCRbeta analysis, collaborators shipped samples in one of three forms: frozen whole blood, isolated PBMCs, or DNA extracted from either of those sample types. The sequence was collected from a woman between 65 and 79 years old with acute or convalescent COVID-19. Sequencing was performed on peripheral blood.

DNA sequence: TGTGCCAGCAGCTCAGAGGGCAGAATAACACAGTTCTTC. Translated, this is CASSSEGRITQFF. The V and J genes are TRBV11-2 and TRBJ2-1, and possibly TRBD2, on 5 matching bases. The V and J ends are trimmed by 4 bases and 13 bases, leaving 17 bases between them. CDR1 and CDR2, per the germline V gene, are SGHAT and FQNNGV. CDR3 length: 13 amino acids, cysteine to phenylalanine. Of the read, only the CDR3 DNA is kept; its 39 bases are in frame from base 1.